These T cell receptor beta chains were read from a single sample in a study of blood T cell repertoires in COVID-19. Clones were read by immunoSEQ multiplex PCR, and TCRdb kept only the in-frame ones, dropping some. The data show roughly 70,000 clones, 85% to 90% seen once. Sequenced sample: peripheral blood. These receptors were collected from a woman at least 80 years old with active COVID-19. Both conserved end residues are part of each CDR3. A D gene is named only where the DNA matches it firmly. Not every row has a clone size; where given, it reads once, few, many or a size class.

abundance,j_gene,v_gene,d_gene,CDR3aa,CDR3nt
.,TRBJ1-5,TRBV6-6,TRBD1,CASSLQGELLHQPQHF,TGTGCCAGCAGTTTACAGGGGGAACTCCTACATCAGCCCCAGCATTTT
.,TRBJ2-3,TRBV5-1,.,CASSLHRSSTDTQYF,TGCGCCAGCAGCTTACACAGGTCTAGCACAGATACGCAGTATTTT
.,TRBJ2-5,TRBV5-1,.,CASSLSLSGRGETQYF,TGCGCCAGCAGCTTGAGTCTTTCAGGGAGGGGGGAGACCCAGTACTTC
few,TRBJ1-3,TRBV28,TRBD1,CASRDRVDYTIYF,TGTGCCAGCAGGGACAGGGTAGATTACACCATATATTTT
few,TRBJ2-1,TRBV29-1,.,CSVETGRGDEQFF,TGCAGCGTTGAGACGGGCCGGGGAGATGAGCAGTTCTTC
.,TRBJ1-1,TRBV7-9,.,CASSQEELETGAKAFF,TGTGCCAGCAGCCAGGAGGAATTGGAGACAGGAGCTAAAGCTTTCTTT
.,TRBJ2-2,TRBV27,.,CASSLTVTVANTGELFF,TGTGCCAGCAGTTTAACCGTGACAGTCGCGAACACCGGGGAGCTGTTTTTT
.,TRBJ1-2,TRBV7-9,.,CASSYGQNPHYGYTF,TGTGCCAGCAGCTACGGACAGAACCCCCACTATGGCTACACCTTC
few,TRBJ1-1,TRBV5-4,TRBD1,CASSFLIGTGVSSTF,TGTGCCAGCAGCTTCTTGATCGGGACAGGGGTATCTTCGACCTTT
.,TRBJ2-7,TRBV7-8,TRBD2,CASSSGLAGAESSYEQYF,TGTGCCAGCAGCTCGGGACTAGCGGGAGCGGAGAGCTCCTACGAGCAGTACTTC
.,TRBJ2-5,TRBV9,.,CASSVDRGSGETQYF,TGTGCCAGCAGCGTAGATAGGGGATCGGGAGAGACCCAGTACTTC
once,TRBJ2-7,TRBV6-2/TRBV6-3,TRBD1,CASSYSGQGNYEQYF,TGTGCCAGCAGTTACTCGGGACAGGGGAACTACGAGCAGTACTTC
.,TRBJ1-5,TRBV6-6,.,CASRQDPDQPQHF,TGTGCCAGCCGACAGGACCCCGATCAGCCCCAGCATTTT
.,TRBJ2-7,TRBV15,TRBD1,CATSPIPGQDYEQYF,TGTGCCACCAGTCCGATACCGGGACAGGACTACGAGCAGTACTTC
.,TRBJ2-1,TRBV7-2,TRBD2,CASSVTSAGYNEQFF,TGTGCCAGCAGCGTGACTAGCGCGGGCTACAATGAGCAGTTCTTC
.,TRBJ1-5,TRBV2,.,CASSGRAYEPQHF,TGTGCCAGCAGTGGCCGAGCCTATGAGCCCCAGCATTTT
.,TRBJ2-3,TRBV21-1,.,CASTKIHGDFTDTQYF,TGTGCCAGCACCAAAATACACGGGGATTTCACAGATACGCAGTATTTT
.,TRBJ2-7,TRBV28,TRBD1,CASSLYGTVYEQYF,TGTGCCAGCAGTTTGTACGGGACAGTCTACGAGCAGTACTTC
once,TRBJ2-1,TRBV7-3,.,CASSSNPGDEQFF,TGTGCCAGCAGCTCGAACCCAGGGGATGAGCAGTTCTTC
.,TRBJ2-5,TRBV5-1,TRBD1,CASSFGTVQETQYF,TGCGCCAGCAGCTTCGGGACAGTCCAAGAGACCCAGTACTTC
few,TRBJ2-7,TRBV4-1,.,CASSQSQTGISYEQYF,TGCGCCAGCAGCCAATCCCAAACCGGGATCTCCTACGAGCAGTACTTC
.,TRBJ1-2,TRBV28,.,CASSLYSGIYGYTF,TGTGCCAGCAGTCTCTACTCAGGGATTTATGGCTACACCTTC
.,TRBJ2-7,TRBV11-2,TRBD2,CASSLVREDYEQYF,TGTGCCAGCAGCTTAGTCCGGGAGGACTACGAGCAGTACTTC
.,TRBJ2-1,TRBV5-4,.,CASSSLRRTPDNEQFF,TGTGCCAGCAGCTCCCTGAGAAGGACTCCCGACAATGAGCAGTTCTTC